One sample yielded the 25 T cell receptor beta chains listed below, sequenced in a study of human T cells and chemical hapten exposure. TCRdb passed the RACE reads through MiXCR, listing each CDR3 protein once. The repertoire holds 50,000 to 70,000 distinct CDR3 sequences, with over 10% as singletons. Time point noted: patch test 3, about 24 weeks after DPC sensitization. As for treatment: therapeutic diphenylcyclopropenone sensitization with weekly scalp DPC. The material sequenced was whole blood, taken in connection with sensitization to the hapten diphenylcyclopropenone (DPC). The receptor source for this set is a man aged 30 to 45 with alopecia areata. Some clones in this sample may be carry-over from other donors' samples.

This clonotype was seen many times. This chain joins TRBV7-6 and TRBJ2-2; D is unclear. CDR1 and CDR2 from the germline V gene are SGHVS and FNYEAQ. This CDR3 has 14 amino acids. The V end was cut by 8 bases, the J end by 2 bases, with 12 bases between. CDR3 nucleotides: TGTGCCAGCCGCCCCGGTCGCAACACCGGGGAGCTGTTTTTT. Protein product: CASRPGRNTGELFF.

In this sample, this clonotype turned up many times. V and J are TRBV28 and TRBJ1-5, with no clear D. V was pared by 2 bases and J by 4 bases, with 6 bases between. CDR1 and CDR2 from the germline V gene are MDHEN and SYDVKM. There are 13 residues in the CDR3. CDR3 sequence (DNA): TGTGCCAGCAGTTTAGACGGAAATCAGCCCCAGCATTTT. Translated: CASSLDGNQPQHF.

The chain is built from TRBV28 and TRBJ2-2, with no clear D. V lost 5 bases, J lost 9 bases, and 19 bases lay in between. The CDR3 is 15 amino acids. Germline V CDR1 and CDR2: MDHEN, SYDVKM. The CDR3 DNA reads TGTGCCAGCAGTAACCCCATCGGTTCCGGCCGGGAGCTGTTTTTT. Translated: CASSNPIGSGRELFF. Complete variable domain (other parts from reference TRBV28 and TRBJ2-2): DVKVTQSSRYLVKRTGEKVFLECVQDMDHENMFWYRQDPGLGLRLIYFSYDVKMKEKGDIPEGYSVSREKKERFSLILESASTNQTSMYLCASSNPIGSGRELFFGEGSRLTVL.

The V and J genes are TRBV5-5 and TRBJ2-1, with 7 bases matching TRBD1. The CDR3 sequence is 17 residues long. CDR1 and CDR2 from the germline V gene are SGHKS and YYEKEE (reference sequence). V was pared by 3 bases and J by 1 base, with 10 bases of the junction left unmatched. CDR3 bases: TGTGCCAGCAGCTCTTTACGACAGGGCTTTTCCTACAATGAGCAGTTCTTC. Translation gives CASSSLRQGFSYNEQFF.

This clonotype was seen repeatedly, ten times or more. V gene TRBV28 combines with J gene TRBJ1-1; weak D call: TRBD1 (6 bases). This CDR3 region has 16 residues. Germline loops: CDR1 MDHEN, CDR2 SYDVKM. V was trimmed by 2 bases and J by 1 base, leaving 14 bases between them. The CDR3 coding sequence is TGTGCCAGCAGTTTAAGACAGGTATTCGGGAACACTGAAGCTTTCTTT. Protein: CASSLRQVFGNTEAFF.

On this clonotype: A clone one base away is much larger, so this may be a read error. This sequence joins TRBV7-6 and TRBJ1-5, with D tentatively TRBD1 (5 bases). This CDR3 is 14 amino acids long. The V and J ends lost 5 bases and 3 bases respectively, with 11 bases between them. The germline gives CDR1 SGHVS, CDR2 FNYEAQ. The CDR3 here is CASSTGTYNQPQHF. As DNA, the CDR3 is TGTGCCAGCAGCACCGGGACTTACAATCAGCCCCAGCATTTT.

The table lists this clonotype with many counts. The genes are TRBV29-1 and TRBJ1-4; D call uncertain. The CDR3 spans 13 residues. V lost 6 bases and J 6 bases, leaving 14 bases between the germline ends. Germline loops: CDR1 SQVTM, CDR2 ANQGSEA. The CDR3 loop is CSVRSLGHEKLFF. CDR3 DNA sequence: TGCAGCGTCCGATCCTTGGGTCATGAAAAACTGTTTTTT. Looking up the rest from reference TRBV29-1 and TRBJ1-4 gives the full variable domain: SAVISQKPSRDICQRGTSLTIQCQVDSQVTMMFWYRQQPGQSLTLIATANQGSEATYESGFVIDKFPISRPNLTFSTLTVSNMSPEDSSIYLCSVRSLGHEKLFFGSGTQLSVL.

This clonotype appeared a single time. V and J are TRBV5-4 and TRBJ1-1; weak D call: TRBD1 (5 bases). The germline V gene encodes CDR1 SGHNT and CDR2 YYREEE (reference sequence). The CDR3 has 14 residues. V gave up 3 bases and J gave up 2 bases, with 11 bases separating them. The CDR3 nucleotides are TGTGCCAGCAGCTGGGGGGGAGGAAACACTGAAGCTTTCTTT. Amino acid sequence: CASSWGGGNTEAFF.

This clonotype was observed many times. The chain is built from TRBV28 and TRBJ1-2; D call uncertain. This CDR3 comprises 16 residues. The V end lost 1 base, the J end lost 4 bases, and 16 bases lay between the germline ends. Germline V gene sequence: CDR1 MDHEN, CDR2 SYDVKM. In DNA form, the CDR3 reads TGTGCCAGCAGTTTATCGGGTCAGGAGACAATCTATGGCTACACCTTC. This translates into CASSLSGQETIYGYTF.

Only a few counts were recorded for this clonotype. The chain employs TRBV7-9 and TRBJ1-2; D gene unclear. The CDR3 spans 13 residues. Germline CDR1 and CDR2: SEHNR and FQNEAQ (reference sequence). Trimming removed 11 bases from V and 4 bases from J, with 17 bases in between. The CDR3: CALGRENLYGYTF. DNA for the CDR3: TGTGCCCTAGGGCGAGAGAACCTCTATGGCTACACCTTC. Variable domain in full (rest from reference TRBV7-9 and TRBJ1-2): DTGVSQNPRHKITKRGQNVTFRCDPISEHNRLYWYRQTLGQGPEFLTYFQNEAQLEKSRLLSDRFSAERPKGSFSTLEIQRTEQGDSAMYLCALGRENLYGYTFGSGTRLTVV.

This clonotype was counted ten times or more. The CDR3 bases are TGTGCCAGCAGTTACTCGAGTTATGGGAGGGAGACCCAGTACTTC. It is translated as CASSYSSYGRETQYF. The rearrangement uses TRBV6-8 and TRBJ2-5; D may be TRBD2 (6 bases). Trimming took off 0 bases at V and 5 bases at J, with 13 bases between the two ends. Germline V CDR1 and CDR2: MNHGY, SAAAGT. The CDR3 sequence is 15 residues long.

This rearrangement joins TRBV9 to TRBJ1-1; possibly TRBD1 for D (6 bases). The CDR3 covers 15 residues. The germline CDR1 and CDR2 sequences are SGDLS and YYNGEE. The V end lost 1 base, the J end lost 2 bases, and 12 bases lay between the germline ends. The CDR3 sequence: CASSVIGQPNTEAFF. DNA for the CDR3: TGTGCCAGCAGCGTAATCGGACAGCCAAACACTGAAGCTTTCTTT.

This sequence joins TRBV10-3 and TRBJ2-3, with 10 bases aligning to TRBD1. V lost 8 bases to trimming and J lost 1 base; unmatched junction nucleotides: 12. Looked up from germline, CDR1 is ENHRY and CDR2 is SYGVKD. There are 17 residues in the CDR3. The CDR3 protein is CAIGQRDRGRGTDTQYF. Here the CDR3 DNA reads TGTGCCATCGGCCAGAGAGACAGGGGGCGAGGCACAGATACGCAGTATTTT.

This clonotype was observed many times. The chain combines TRBV6-2 or TRBV6-3 with TRBJ2-5, with D perhaps TRBD2 (6 bases). Germline V gene data show CDR1 as MNHEY and CDR2 as SVGEGT. The CDR3 contains 15 residues. V lost 2 bases and J 1 base, leaving 11 bases between the germline ends. For the CDR3, the DNA is TGTGCCAGCAGTTACGCGGGATTTCCCCAAGAGACCCAGTACTTC. Protein product: CASSYAGFPQETQYF.

This clonotype was detected only a few times. The rearrangement links TRBV7-6 to TRBJ2-1, with 7 bases that match TRBD1. Trimming took 3 bases from V and 9 from J; bases not matched to a gene: 8. The CDR3 totals 14 residues. Germline-derived CDR1 and CDR2 are SGHVS and FNYEAQ. The CDR3, as DNA: TGTGCCAGCAGCTTGGGTAGGGGGCGATTTGAGCAGTTCTTC. As protein: CASSLGRGRFEQFF.

There are many counts of this clonotype. The chain recombines TRBV29-1 with TRBJ1-1, with unresolved D. Germline V CDR1 and CDR2: SQVTM, ANQGSEA. Trimming pared 1 base from V and 5 bases from J, leaving 11 bases between. The CDR3 extends over 13 amino acids. CDR3: CSVEGYSRTEAFF. CDR3 nucleotide sequence: TGCAGCGTTGAAGGGTATTCTCGGACTGAAGCTTTCTTT. Using reference TRBV29-1 and TRBJ1-1 for the parts outside the CDR3, the full variable domain is SAVISQKPSRDICQRGTSLTIQCQVDSQVTMMFWYRQQPGQSLTLIATANQGSEATYESGFVIDKFPISRPNLTFSTLTVSNMSPEDSSIYLCSVEGYSRTEAFFGQGTRLTVV.

The chain carries TRBV4-1 and TRBJ2-5; D is unclear. Trimming removed 2 bases from V and 2 bases from J, with 12 bases in between. The CDR3 loop spans 15 amino acids. Germline CDR1 MGHRA, CDR2 YSYEKL. The CDR3 DNA sequence: TGCGCCAGCAGCCAACCCGGGCTATATCAAGAGACCCAGTACTTC. It is translated as CASSQPGLYQETQYF.

This clonotype was seen more than once but under ten times. This chain joins TRBV28 and TRBJ1-2; unclear D gene. CDR3 size: 14 residues. With 7 bases removed from V and 2 bases from J, the gap between germline ends came to 14 bases. CDR1 is MDHEN, CDR2 SYDVKM, per germline. The CDR3 loop reads CASKKLGPNYGYTF. In DNA, the CDR3 is TGTGCCAGCAAAAAGCTGGGCCCGAACTATGGCTACACCTTC.

The chain combines TRBV4-3 with TRBJ1-5; D ambiguous. The V and J ends lost 1 base and 3 bases respectively, with 7 bases between them. Germline V gives CDR1 LGHNA, CDR2 YSLEER. The CDR3 consists of 14 residues. The CDR3 is CASSQAHLNQPQHF. Here the CDR3 DNA reads TGCGCCAGCAGCCAAGCACACCTCAATCAGCCCCAGCATTTT.

Comment on this clonotype: A much larger clone sits a single nucleotide away, making a read error possible. The V gene is TRBV28, the J gene TRBJ2-5; D gene unclear. Between the trimmed V and J ends, which lost 3 bases and 4 bases, there was a span of 3 bases. CDR1 MDHEN and CDR2 SYDVKM come from the germline V gene. The CDR3 contains 11 residues. CDR3: CASSFRETQYF. In DNA form, the CDR3 reads TGTGCCAGCAGTTTTCGAGAGACCCAGTACTTC.

This chain joins TRBV27 and TRBJ2-1; D is unclear. V gave up 8 bases and J gave up 1 base, with 3 bases separating them. Germline values: CDR1 MNHEY, CDR2 SMNVEV (reference sequence). The CDR3 totals 11 residues. The CDR3 is CASGSYNEQFF. CDR3 DNA sequence: TGTGCCAGCGGGTCCTACAATGAGCAGTTCTTC.

This clonotype was observed at least ten times. The rearrangement uses TRBV14 and TRBJ1-2; 9 nucleotides match TRBD1. Germline V gene sequence: CDR1 SGHDN, CDR2 FVKESK. With V trimmed by 4 bases and J by 3 bases, 12 bases remained unmatched. CDR3 length: 17 amino acids. As DNA, the CDR3 is TGTGCCAGCAGCCCCCTTCAGGGACAGGGTCTTCACTATGGCTACACCTTC. This encodes CASSPLQGQGLHYGYTF.

This clonotype showed up many times. The chain employs TRBV2 and TRBJ2-6; TRBD1 matches at 8 bases. CDR1 and CDR2 (germline): SNHLY, FYNNEI. Trimming took 6 bases from V and 0 from J; bases not matched to a gene: 4. This CDR3 is built from 16 residues. The CDR3 protein is CASRGDRYSGANVLTF. Here the CDR3 DNA reads TGTGCCAGCAGGGGGGACAGGTACTCTGGGGCCAACGTCCTGACTTTC.

At least ten counts were recorded for this clonotype. The rearrangement links TRBV27 to TRBJ2-7; TRBD1 matches 8 bases. This CDR3 contains 13 residues. J gave up 5 bases and V 8 bases, and 8 bases lay outside the gene matches. Germline V gene lookup returns CDR1 MNHEY and CDR2 SMNVEV (reference sequence). The CDR3 nucleotides read TGTGCCAGCCGCCGGGACAGGTATAACGAGCAGTACTTC. Its protein product is CASRRDRYNEQYF.

This clonotype was picked up a small number of times. The rearrangement uses TRBV3-1 and TRBJ1-5, with TRBD1 identical over 12 bases. The junction had 6 bases not matched to a gene; V was cut back by 4 bases and J by 2 bases. CDR1 and CDR2 from the germline V gene are LGHDT and YNNKEL (reference sequence). The CDR3 is 17 amino acids. CDR3 amino acids: CASSPGTGGSGNQPQHF. DNA for the CDR3: TGTGCCAGCAGCCCTGGGACAGGGGGCTCGGGCAATCAGCCCCAGCATTTT.